This is a list of T cell receptor beta chains from one sample in a study of shared clonotypes between healthy human individuals. Repertoires were generated with immunoSEQ multiplex PCR, while TCRdb's copy carries only in-frame clones and drops some. The table includes approximately 1,500,000 clones, roughly 96% detected once. What was sequenced was naive CD4+ T cells sorted from blood. The receptors were gathered from a man younger than 45 in good health. The CDR3 runs from the conserved cysteine through the conserved F or W. Fields, in order: J gene, D gene, clone size, V gene, CDR3 length, CDR3 DNA, CDR3 protein. The D gene is left open where the match is weak. Where a row states a size, it is once, few, many or the class of an expanded clone; other rows omit it.

>TRBJ2-7|NA|NA|TRBV5-1|14
TGCGCCAGCAGCTTGGGGCGGGGATCCTACGAGCAGTACTTC
CASSLGRGSYEQYF
>TRBJ2-1|TRBD2|NA|TRBV11-2|17
TGTGCCAGCAGCTTAATTGTCACTAGCGGGAGGACGGGTGAGCAGTTCTTC
CASSLIVTSGRTGEQFF
>TRBJ2-3|NA|NA|TRBV5-6|16
TGTGCCAGCAGCCCCGTGGGCTGGAGGAGCACAGATACGCAGTATTTT
CASSPVGWRSTDTQYF
>TRBJ2-7|NA|NA|TRBV30|12
TGTGCCTGGAGTGTAGGGAAGTACGAGCAGTACTTC
CAWSVGKYEQYF
>TRBJ2-2|TRBD2|NA|TRBV7-7|18
TGTGCCAGCAGCTTCTATCCTCTGCGGGAGAGCGTCACCGGGGAGCTGTTTTTT
CASSFYPLRESVTGELFF
>TRBJ2-1|TRBD2|NA|TRBV19|16
TGTGCCAGTAGGGGTCTAGCGGGAAGCTCCTACAATGAGCAGTTCTTC
CASRGLAGSSYNEQFF
>TRBJ2-5|TRBD2|NA|TRBV5-5|14
TGTGCCAGCAGTCTAGCGGGAGGTCGGGAGACCCAGTACTTC
CASSLAGGRETQYF
>TRBJ2-3|NA|NA|TRBV5-4|15
TGTGCCAGCAGCAAAACGAGGGAATTGGCAGATACGCAGTATTTT
CASSKTRELADTQYF
>TRBJ1-4|TRBD1|NA|TRBV5-4|16
TGTGCCAGCACCAGCTCACCGGGACAGGGATATGAAAAACTGTTTTTT
CASTSSPGQGYEKLFF
>TRBJ2-7|NA|few|TRBV5-1|13
TGCGCCAGCAGCTTGGCCTCCTCCTACGAGCAGTACTTC
CASSLASSYEQYF
>TRBJ1-4|NA|NA|TRBV5-1|14
TGCGCCAGCACCCCGACAGAACTAGGCGAAAAACTGTTTTTT
CASTPTELGEKLFF
>TRBJ2-3|TRBD2|NA|TRBV5-4|16
TGTGCCAGCAGGTCGGGTGGGCAGGCGGGGGCAGATACGCAGTATTTT
CASRSGGQAGADTQYF
>TRBJ2-6|TRBD2|NA|TRBV15|20
TGTGCCACCAGCAGAGATCGGGGACTAGCGGGAGTATCTGGGGCCAACGTCCTGACTTTC
CATSRDRGLAGVSGANVLTF
>TRBJ2-7|NA|NA|TRBV5-5|17
TGTGCCAGCAGCCCCCGACTTATAGCTCAGAGCTCCTACGAGCAGTACTTC
CASSPRLIAQSSYEQYF
>TRBJ1-1|NA|NA|TRBV28|11
TGTGCCAGCAGTCGTATCACTGAAGCTTTCTTT
CASSRITEAFF
>TRBJ2-1|NA|NA|TRBV7-2|12
TGTGCCAGCAGCTTAGATAATTATGAGCAGTTCTTC
CASSLDNYEQFF
>TRBJ2-5|NA|NA|TRBV11-1|13
TGTGCCAGCACTACACCGGGGCGAGAGACCCAGTACTTC
CASTTPGRETQYF
>TRBJ2-6|NA|NA|TRBV6-5|15
TGTGCCAGCGGCCATAATGTAGGCGTGGCCAACGTCCTGACTTTC
CASGHNVGVANVLTF
>TRBJ1-1|NA|NA|TRBV6-1|12
TGTGCCAGCAGTGAACGTGTAGGGGTAGCTTTCTTT
CASSERVGVAFF
>TRBJ2-3|NA|NA|TRBV4-3|13
TGCGCCAGCAGCCAAGGTGGTACTAATACGCAGTATTTT
CASSQGGTNTQYF
>TRBJ2-6|NA|NA|TRBV5-5|14
TGTGCCAGCAGCTTGGGAGCTGGGGCCAACGTCCTGACTTTC
CASSLGAGANVLTF
>TRBJ1-2|NA|NA|TRBV2|13
TGTGCCAGCAGTGATGTAACAGCCTATGGCTACACCTTC
CASSDVTAYGYTF
>TRBJ2-7|TRBD2|NA|TRBV2|15
TGTGCCAGCAGTGAATCTAGCGGGAGGCAGCGGGAGCAGTACTTC
CASSESSGRQREQYF
>TRBJ2-1|NA|once|TRBV2|15
TGTGCCAGCCTCCACCCGGGACTCGCCTACAATGAGCAGTTCTTC
CASLHPGLAYNEQFF
>TRBJ2-2|NA|NA|TRBV9|15
TGTGCCAGCAGCGTAGATTCGCGACACACCGGGGAGCTGTTTTTT
CASSVDSRHTGELFF
>TRBJ2-4|TRBD1|NA|TRBV13|15
TGTGCCAGCAGCGCCTGGACAGGGCCCAAAAACATTCAGTACTTC
CASSAWTGPKNIQYF
>TRBJ2-7|TRBD2|NA|TRBV13|16
TGTGCCAGCAGCTTCTCTGAAGCGGGAGGGCCCCACGAGCAGTACTTC
CASSFSEAGGPHEQYF
>TRBJ2-1|TRBD2|NA|TRBV18|17
TGTGCCAGCTCACCACTTACTAGCGGGGGTACCTACAATGAGCAGTTCTTC
CASSPLTSGGTYNEQFF
>TRBJ1-5|NA|NA|TRBV28|15
TGTGCCAGCAGTAATGGGGCTAATAGCAATCAGCCCCAGCATTTT
CASSNGANSNQPQHF
>TRBJ1-1|NA|once|TRBV25-1|15
TGTGCCAGCAGTGACCCCCGTGGGGGGAACACTGAAGCTTTCTTT
CASSDPRGGNTEAFF
>TRBJ2-1|NA|NA|TRBV19|15
TGTGCCAGTAGTATTAGAAGTGGGCCTCACAATGAGCAGTTCTTC
CASSIRSGPHNEQFF
>TRBJ2-7|NA|NA|TRBV25-1|14
TGTGCCAGCACCTTGGGAGCCGGCTCCTACGAGCAGTACTTC
CASTLGAGSYEQYF
>TRBJ1-2|NA|NA|TRBV19|14
TGTGCCAGTTCCCAGAGGACAGCTTCCGATGGCTACACCTTC
CASSQRTASDGYTF
>TRBJ2-3|TRBD1|NA|TRBV4-1|16
TGCGCCAGCAGCCAAGTAGGGACAGGGGCCACAGATACGCAGTATTTT
CASSQVGTGATDTQYF
>TRBJ1-2|NA|NA|TRBV28|11
TGTGCCAGCAGTTCAGGGACGGCGGAAACCTTC
CASSSGTAETF
>TRBJ2-7|TRBD2|once|TRBV10-3|16
TGTGCCATCAGTCAAAGAACTAGCGGGTCACCCTACGAGCAGTACTTC
CAISQRTSGSPYEQYF
>TRBJ1-5|TRBD1|NA|TRBV7-6|14
TGTGCCAGCAGCTTACAGGGGGGCAATCAGCCCCAGCATTTT
CASSLQGGNQPQHF
>TRBJ1-5|TRBD1|NA|TRBV6-1|15
TGTGCCAGCAGTGCCTTAGGGGGCATCAATCAGCCCCAGCATTTT
CASSALGGINQPQHF
>TRBJ2-7|NA|NA|TRBV6-1|11
TGTGCCAGCAGCGTTATGAACGAGCAGTACTTC
CASSVMNEQYF
>TRBJ2-7|NA|once|TRBV30|14
TGTGCCTGGAGCTGGAGGACAGACTCCTACGAGCAGTACTTC
CAWSWRTDSYEQYF
>TRBJ1-3|NA|NA|TRBV18|19
TGTGCCAGCTCACCAGTAACGGTCCGAAAAGGGGACTCTGGAAACACCATATATTTT
CASSPVTVRKGDSGNTIYF
>TRBJ2-2|TRBD2|NA|TRBV7-9|17
TGTGCCAGCATCGACCGCGGGAGGGCCCGGGGCACCGGGGAGCTGTTTTTT
CASIDRGRARGTGELFF
>TRBJ1-2|TRBD1|NA|TRBV10-1|16
TGCGCCAGCACCTTATCCGGGACAGGGGGCGACTATGGCTACACCTTC
CASTLSGTGGDYGYTF
>TRBJ2-4|NA|NA|TRBV7-8|15
TGTGCCAGCAGCTTATCGCGAGTAGCCAAAAACATTCAGTACTTC
CASSLSRVAKNIQYF
>TRBJ2-5|NA|NA|TRBV29-1|13
TGCAGCGTTGAAGGAGGGGTGCGAGAGACCCAGTACTTC
CSVEGGVRETQYF
>TRBJ1-2|NA|NA|TRBV14|17
TGTGCCAGCAGCCAGAGGGTTCTATCGAGGGGGAACTATGGCTACACCTTC
CASSQRVLSRGNYGYTF
>TRBJ2-7|TRBD1|NA|TRBV7-9|14
TGTGCCAGCAGCCGTTCCCAGGGGGCGTTCGAGCAGTACTTC
CASSRSQGAFEQYF
>TRBJ2-7|NA|NA|TRBV25-1|15
TGTGCCAGCAGTGAAGGGGGGGCCCATCTACGAGGGCAGTACTTC
CASSEGGAHLRGQYF
>TRBJ2-5|TRBD1|NA|TRBV5-4|15
TGTGCCAGCAGCTTGAGGGACAGGGTGGGGGAGACCCAGTACTTC
CASSLRDRVGETQYF
>TRBJ2-7|NA|NA|TRBV15|15
TGTGCCACCAGCAGAGGAGGAAAGGGCCTGGGGGAGCAGTACTTC
CATSRGGKGLGEQYF
>TRBJ2-1|TRBD2|NA|TRBV14|17
TGTGCCAGCAGCCGTACGACTAGCGGGAGGTTCTACAATGAGCAGTTCTTC
CASSRTTSGRFYNEQFF
>TRBJ1-5|NA|NA|TRBV28|12
TGTGCCAGCAGTTCATTGGATCAGCCCCAGCATTTT
CASSSLDQPQHF
>TRBJ2-2|NA|NA|TRBV29-1|14
TGCAGCGTTGAAATAACAGGTCTCTCCGGGGAGCTGTTTTTT
CSVEITGLSGELFF
>TRBJ2-1|TRBD2|NA|TRBV10-2|13
TGCGCCAGCAGTGATGGACTAGCCGGAGAGCAGTTCTTC
CASSDGLAGEQFF
>TRBJ1-1|NA|NA|TRBV30|14
TGTGCCTGGAGTCTGGGGCAGGGGAACACTGAAGCTTTCTTT
CAWSLGQGNTEAFF
>TRBJ1-1|NA|NA|TRBV6-5|13
TGTGCCAGCAGACCCCCGTCCGGTACTGAAGCTTTCTTT
CASRPPSGTEAFF
>TRBJ1-1|TRBD1|NA|TRBV7-9|12
TGTGCTCTGGGACAGGGAAACACTGAAGCTTTCTTT
CALGQGNTEAFF
>TRBJ2-4|NA|once|TRBV9|15
TGTGCCAGCAGCGTCACGGGGGTCGCCAAAAACATTCAGTACTTC
CASSVTGVAKNIQYF
>TRBJ2-7|NA|NA|TRBV28|14
TGTGCCAGCACTACGGGCGGCCCGTCCTACGAGCAGTACTTC
CASTTGGPSYEQYF
>TRBJ2-1|NA|NA|TRBV2|15
TGTGCCAGCAGTGAAGACCGGGACCCGGCCGGTGAGCAGTTCTTC
CASSEDRDPAGEQFF